The rows below give T cell receptor beta chains drawn from one sample of a study of cytotoxic CD8 clonotypes in ibrutinib-treated CLL. TCRdb's copy holds only in-frame clones and misses some; the assay was immunoSEQ multiplex PCR. The sample lists some 350,000 clones, approximately 67% occurring once. This material consisted of PBMCs, taken after 36 months of ibrutinib treatment. The receptor set was obtained from a human donor with chronic lymphocytic leukemia. The CDR3 runs from the conserved cysteine through the conserved F or W. D genes are given only for firm matches. For some rows the clone size is stated as once, few or many, or as a class when expanded; others skip it.

d_call	v_call	j_call	clone_size	cdr3_nt	cdr3_aa
-	TRBV5-1	TRBJ2-7	-	TGCGCCAGCAGCTTAGGGACACCCTCCTACGAGCAGTACTTC	CASSLGTPSYEQYF
-	TRBV27	TRBJ1-1	-	TGTGCCAGCAGTTTGGGAGGAGGGAACACTGAAGCTTTCTTT	CASSLGGGNTEAFF
-	TRBV10-3	TRBJ2-7	-	TGTGCCATCATGGGAACGGGACACAACTCCTACGAGCAGTACTTC	CAIMGTGHNSYEQYF
-	TRBV28	TRBJ1-5	-	TGTGCCAGCAGTTTTTCAGGGGTGAACAATCAGCCCCAGCATTTT	CASSFSGVNNQPQHF
-	TRBV7-2	TRBJ2-1	-	TGTGCCAGCAGCTTGGGGCCCTACAATGAGCAGTTCTTC	CASSLGPYNEQFF
-	TRBV7-2	TRBJ2-3	once	TGTGCCAGCAGCTCCCCGGCGGTGGCTACCCCCTTTTTT	CASSSPAVATPFF
TRBD1	TRBV7-2	TRBJ2-2	few	TGTGCCAGCGGAGTACAGGGGGCTTCGGCCGGGGAGCTGTTTTTT	CASGVQGASAGELFF
TRBD1	TRBV7-6	TRBJ2-7	few	TGTGCCAGCAGCTTAGGGTGGGGGACAGGGGCAGGGGAGCAGTACTTC	CASSLGWGTGAGEQYF
-	TRBV18	TRBJ2-1	few	TGTGCCAGCTCACCCAGTTTGAATGAGCAGTTCTTC	CASSPSLNEQFF
-	TRBV5-4	TRBJ2-2	few	TGTGCCAGCAGCTTGGAGGTACCTAGCGGGGAGCTGTTTTTT	CASSLEVPSGELFF
-	TRBV6-4	TRBJ1-1	-	TGTGCCAGCAGTTCTCAGGGAAGCACTGAAGCTTTCTTT	CASSSQGSTEAFF
TRBD1	TRBV6-5	TRBJ1-2	-	TGTGCCAGCAGCGACGGGACAGGGGTCTATGGCTACACCTTC	CASSDGTGVYGYTF
-	TRBV25-1	TRBJ2-5	-	TGTGCCAGCAGTGAATACCCGACCCAAGGAGAGACCCAGTACTTC	CASSEYPTQGETQYF
TRBD1	TRBV2	TRBJ2-1	few	TGTGCCAGCACTAGACAGGGGGACAATGAGCAGTTCTTC	CASTRQGDNEQFF
-	TRBV6-1	TRBJ1-1	-	TGTGCCAGCAGTGAAGGGTGGGATATGAACACTGAAGCTTTCTTT	CASSEGWDMNTEAFF
-	TRBV6-5	TRBJ1-2	-	TGTGCCAGCAGTTCTCTAAAAGGTGGCTACACCTTC	CASSSLKGGYTF
-	TRBV4-1	TRBJ2-7	few	TGCGCCAGCAGCCAACCGAACAGGGACGAGCAGTACTTC	CASSQPNRDEQYF
TRBD2	TRBV5-1	TRBJ2-1	-	TGCGCCAGCAGCTCCTTCGGGGGGACCTACAATGAGCAGTTCTTC	CASSSFGGTYNEQFF
-	TRBV5-5	TRBJ1-2	-	TGTGCCAGCAGCACCACCGCAGGGAACTATGGCTACACCTTC	CASSTTAGNYGYTF
-	TRBV27	TRBJ2-1	-	TGTGCCAGCAGTTTAATCCCCAGGGGGCTAGCGGGTTACAATGAGCAGTTCTTC	CASSLIPRGLAGYNEQFF
-	TRBV2	TRBJ1-1	-	TGTGCCAGCACTCTAGAGGACACTGAAGCTTTCTTT	CASTLEDTEAFF
TRBD1	TRBV2	TRBJ1-5	few	TGTGCCAGCAGAAACAGGGGGGGCAATCAGCCCCAGCATTTT	CASRNRGGNQPQHF
-	TRBV10-3	TRBJ2-2	-	TGTGCCATCAGACCGGGACCGAACACCGGGGAGCTGTTTTTT	CAIRPGPNTGELFF
-	TRBV4-1	TRBJ1-4	-	TGCGCCAGCAGCCAAGCGCCGGGACGGAATAATGAAAAACTGTTTTTT	CASSQAPGRNNEKLFF
-	TRBV19	TRBJ1-1	-	TGTGCCAGTAGCGATCCGCGGTGGGGGGGTTGGGCTTTCTTT	CASSDPRWGGWAFF
-	TRBV6-1	TRBJ2-7	-	TGTGCCAGCAAAGAAGGCAAACGGTACGAGCAGTACTTC	CASKEGKRYEQYF
TRBD1	TRBV29-1	TRBJ1-2	-	TGCAGCGTTGGAGGGACAGGGGGCGCTTATGGCTACACCTTC	CSVGGTGGAYGYTF
TRBD1	TRBV15	TRBJ1-4	-	TGTGCCACCAGCAGAGTTGGGACAGGGGAAGAAAAACTGTTTTTT	CATSRVGTGEEKLFF
TRBD1	TRBV27	TRBJ2-2	-	TGTGCCAGCAGTTTAGAAGGGGGCGGAGGCGGGGAGCTGTTTTTT	CASSLEGGGGGELFF
-	TRBV4-3	TRBJ2-2	-	TGCGCCAGCAGCCTCTACAGGGACGGGGAGCTGTTTTTT	CASSLYRDGELFF
-	TRBV29-1	TRBJ1-1	few	TGCAGCGTTGAATGGGGTTCCACTGAAGCTTTCTTT	CSVEWGSTEAFF
-	TRBV4-1	TRBJ2-1	-	TGCGCCAGCAGCCAAATAAGCTCCTACAATGAGCAGTTCTTC	CASSQISSYNEQFF
-	TRBV4-1	TRBJ2-4	-	TGCGCCAGCAGCCAAGTCGTTGGAGGTAGCCCCAAAAACATTCAGTACTTC	CASSQVVGGSPKNIQYF
-	TRBV2	TRBJ1-1	once	TGTGCCAGCAAATTGGGGGGTTCATTGAACACTGAAGCTTTCTTT	CASKLGGSLNTEAFF
-	TRBV5-4	TRBJ2-2	few	TGTGCCAGCAGCTTATGGGTGTCCGGGGAGCTGTTTTTT	CASSLWVSGELFF
-	TRBV5-6	TRBJ2-4	-	TGTGCCAGCAGCCCAGCAACTTTCAGGACTAAAAACATTCAGTACTTC	CASSPATFRTKNIQYF
-	TRBV6-5	TRBJ1-2	once	TGTGCCAGCAGTTACTCGGGGGTTGGGGATGGCTACACCTTC	CASSYSGVGDGYTF
-	TRBV5-1	TRBJ2-6	-	TGCGCCAGCGGTGATCAGGTCGGGGCCAACGTCCTGACTTTC	CASGDQVGANVLTF
-	TRBV7-8	TRBJ2-1	-	TGTGCCAGCAGCTTAGTTGTAGCGCTTTCCTACAATGAGCAGTTCTTC	CASSLVVALSYNEQFF
-	TRBV5-1	TRBJ2-1	-	TGCGCCAGCAGCTTGTTGGGGGTGGGTGAGCAGTTCTTC	CASSLLGVGEQFF
-	TRBV18	TRBJ1-3	-	TGTGCCAGCTCAGCCACGGGGCTCTCTGGAAACACCATATATTTT	CASSATGLSGNTIYF
TRBD2	TRBV7-8	TRBJ2-2	-	TGTGCCAGCAGCCCCCGGGGAGCGGGGGGCTCGGGGCGCACCGGGGAGCTGTTTTTT	CASSPRGAGGSGRTGELFF
TRBD1	TRBV2	TRBJ1-4	few	TGTGCCAGCAGTGAGACAGGGGTCCTTCCCCGCCCGAATGAAAAACTGTTTTTT	CASSETGVLPRPNEKLFF
-	TRBV6-4	TRBJ1-1	-	TGTGCCAGCAAGCGGGACACCTCAAACACTGAAGCTTTCTTT	CASKRDTSNTEAFF
TRBD2	TRBV27	TRBJ2-2	-	TGTGCCAGCAGTTCCGGACTAGCGAACGGGGAGCTGTTTTTT	CASSSGLANGELFF
-	TRBV2	TRBJ1-4	-	TGTGCCACCTGCCGCCGGGGGATTGAAAAACTGTTTTTT	CATCRRGIEKLFF
TRBD2	TRBV7-2	TRBJ2-1	-	TGTGCCAGCAGCACCAGGACTAGCGGGAGGGGCTACAATGAGCAGTTCTTC	CASSTRTSGRGYNEQFF
-	TRBV29-1	TRBJ2-7	-	TGCAGCGTTGGAGACAGGTCCTACGAGCAGTACTTC	CSVGDRSYEQYF
-	TRBV7-2	TRBJ2-1	-	TGTGCCAGCAGCTTGGGGATCCCCTACAATGAGCAGTTCTTC	CASSLGIPYNEQFF
-	TRBV5-5	TRBJ1-2	-	TGTGCCAGCAGCTTGGTCACGTTATATGGCTACACCTTC	CASSLVTLYGYTF
-	TRBV5-5	TRBJ1-1	-	TGTGCCAGCAGCCCCCCAGCCCTCATGAACACTGAAGCTTTCTTT	CASSPPALMNTEAFF
-	TRBV5-8	TRBJ2-7	few	TGTGCCAGCAGCTTGGCCCCGGGGGAGATGACCTACGAGCAGTACTTC	CASSLAPGEMTYEQYF
TRBD1	TRBV4-1	TRBJ2-1	once	TGCGCCAGCAGCCAGACATTTCGACAGGGCGGGCAGTTCTTC	CASSQTFRQGGQFF